Following are 14 T cell receptor beta chains from one sample sequenced in a study of breast tumors, draining lymph nodes, adjacent tissues (dated by TCRdb to between 2015 and 2016). Libraries were made using multiplex PCR. The instrument given in TCRdb is Illumina HiSeq 2000. TCRdb ran its own pipeline on the public reads, namely fastp trimming at Q25 and MiXCR clone calling, and kept in-frame beta chains. Entries that share a CDR3 protein sequence are merged under the most common genes and DNA. This sample is represented by 50,000 to 85,000 distinct CDR3 sequences; less than 45% of them were singletons. Together, the top ten hold 8.4% of the sample. The sample was breast tumor tissue. These receptors all come from a female donor with breast cancer. Some clones in this sample may be carry-over from other donors' samples.

The chain's CDR3 is CSAIHRGLFF. DNA of the CDR3: TGCAGTGCTATTCACAGGGGGCTGTTTTTT. V and J are TRBV20-1 and TRBJ2-2, with 7 bases that match TRBD1. This CDR3 spans 10 amino acids. Germline-derived CDR1 and CDR2 are DFQATT and SNEGSKA (reference sequence). The ends lost 4 bases at V and 13 bases at J; junction bases unmatched: 3.

This clonotype is medium-sized (0.01 to 0.1%). The genes are TRBV5-6 and TRBJ1-6; D gene unclear. The CDR3 length is 17 residues. Germline CDR1 and CDR2: SGHDT and YYEEEE. V shed 5 bases and J shed 3 bases, with 18 bases lying between them. The CDR3 loop is CASSRSSHSFYNSPLHF. CDR3 nucleotides: TGTGCCAGCAGTCGCTCCTCTCACAGCTTCTATAATTCACCCCTCCACTTT.

This clonotype was observed a handful of times. The chain uses TRBV7-3 and TRBJ1-4, with D possibly TRBD1 on 5 matching bases. Germline V gene sequence: CDR1 SGHTA, CDR2 FQGTGA. V shed 0 bases and J shed 4 bases, with 18 bases lying between them. The CDR3 spans 18 residues. CDR3 bases: TGTGCCAGCAGCTTAACCGGGCTCAGCGGGGGGGTTAATGAAAAACTGTTTTTT. Its protein product is CASSLTGLSGGVNEKLFF.

The table lists this clonotype with many counts. V gene TRBV18 combines with J gene TRBJ2-2; D call uncertain. CDR1 is KGHSH, CDR2 LQKENI, per germline. Deletions cut 7 bases from V and 9 bases from J, with 15 bases between. CDR3 length equals 13 residues. This chain's CDR3 is CASYTNSPRELFF. As DNA, the CDR3 is TGTGCCAGCTACACCAATTCTCCCCGGGAGCTGTTTTTT. The full variable domain, with the rest looked up from reference TRBV18 and TRBJ2-2, is NAGVMQNPRHLVRRRGQEARLRCSPMKGHSHVYWYRQLPEEGLKFMVYLQKENIIDESGMPKERFSAEFPKEGPSILRIQQVVRGDSAAYFCASYTNSPRELFFGEGSRLTVL.

A remark on this clonotype: Its ends do not fully match the called genes, so a read error is possible. The chain's CDR3 is CASSLRVTNTEASF. DNA for the CDR3: TGTGCCAGCAGCCTCAGGGTTACGAACACTGAAGCTTCCTTT. The chain combines TRBV11-2 with TRBJ1-1, with TRBD1 as a possible D gene (5 bases). CDR1 and CDR2 from the germline V gene are SGHAT and FQNNGV. The CDR3 has 14 residues.

With respect to this clonotype: This may arise from a read error, as a much more abundant clone is one base away. The chain uses TRBV5-4 and TRBJ2-1; 9 bases match TRBD2. The ends lost 5 bases at V and 6 bases at J; junction bases unmatched: 9. CDR1 is SGHNT and CDR2 is YYREEE in the germline V gene (reference sequence). This CDR3 region has 15 residues. Here the CDR3 DNA reads TGTGCCAGCAGAGCGGGAGGTCCCGGATCCAATGAGCAGTTCTTC. Translating gives CASRAGGPGSNEQFF.

The CDR3, as DNA: TGTGCCACCCCCGGGACAGGGGGCGATGAGCAGTTCTTC. It codes for CATPGTGGDEQFF. This chain joins TRBV15 and TRBJ2-1; 12 positions match TRBD1. J gave up 8 bases and V 8 bases, and 4 bases lay outside the gene matches. Germline CDR1 and CDR2: LNHNV and YYDKDF (reference sequence). There are 13 residues in the CDR3.

The chain is built from TRBV30 and TRBJ1-2, with D possibly being TRBD1 (5 bases). V was shortened by 3 bases and J by 4 bases, with 15 bases between the two germline ends. Looked up from germline, CDR1 is GTSNPN and CDR2 is SVGIG (reference sequence). The CDR3 runs to 14 residues. The CDR3 is CAWSHGGSLYGYTF. Written as DNA, the CDR3 is TGTGCCTGGAGCCACGGGGGGAGCCTCTATGGCTACACCTTC.

This clonotype was counted many times. V is TRBV12-3 or TRBV12-4 and J is TRBJ2-2; D unclear. This CDR3 comprises 13 residues. Trimming cost V 1 base and J 8 bases, with 8 bases left between them. The CDR3 loop reads CASSLGFLGELFF. DNA for the CDR3: TGTGCCAGCAGTTTAGGGTTCCTAGGGGAGCTGTTTTTT.

This clonotype showed up many times. This chain links TRBV4-2 with TRBJ1-4, with 8 bases aligning to TRBD1. The J segment lost 7 bases and the V segment lost 5 bases, leaving 18 bases of the junction unmatched. The CDR3 extends over 18 amino acids. Germline V CDR1 and CDR2: LGHNA, YNFKEQ. The chain's CDR3 is CASSTRGSIGQGGEKLFF. CDR3 DNA: TGTGCCAGCAGCACCCGAGGGTCTATAGGACAGGGTGGTGAAAAACTGTTTTTT.

In this sample, this clonotype turned up many times. The V and J genes are TRBV29-1 and TRBJ1-6; D ambiguous. The CDR3 has 13 residues. In germline, CDR1 is SQVTM, CDR2 ANQGSEA. Trimming stripped 5 bases from V and 6 bases from J, with 11 bases between. The CDR3 loop is CSVKANFNSPLHF. In nucleotides, the CDR3 is TGCAGCGTTAAGGCCAACTTTAATTCACCCCTCCACTTT.

Many counts were recorded for this clonotype. The chain links TRBV6-5 to TRBJ1-2, with 7 bases identical to TRBD1. This CDR3 comprises 13 residues. V trimming: 6 bases; J trimming: 2 bases; junction bases outside the gene matches: 3. Germline CDR1 reads MNHEY; CDR2 reads SVGAGI. CDR3 amino acids: CASRPTGNYGYTF. CDR3 in DNA: TGTGCCAGCAGGCCGACAGGGAACTATGGCTACACCTTC.

This clonotype was detected many times. The chain couples TRBV5-1 to TRBJ2-5, with TRBD1 matching over 7 bases. CDR3 length: 16 residues. Germline CDR1 is SGHRS and CDR2 is YFSETQ. The J segment lost 2 bases and the V segment lost 5 bases, leaving 12 bases of the junction unmatched. DNA of the CDR3: TGCGCCAGCAGACGAACAGGGGAAGGGGGACAAGAGACCCAGTACTTC. Its translation: CASRRTGEGGQETQYF.

This clonotype came up many times. The chain couples TRBV7-2 to TRBJ2-2; D gene uncertain. V dropped 5 bases and J dropped 5 bases, with 12 bases sitting between them. CDR1 and CDR2 (germline): SGHTA, FQGNSA. This CDR3 comprises 14 residues. CDR3 sequence: CASSPLVETGELFF. The CDR3 nucleotides read TGTGCCAGCAGCCCCCTAGTCGAGACCGGGGAGCTGTTTTTT. Looking up the rest from reference TRBV7-2 and TRBJ2-2 gives the full variable domain: GAGVSQSPSNKVTEKGKDVELRCDPISGHTALYWYRQSLGQGLEFLIYFQGNSAPDKSGLPSDRFSAERTGGSVSTLTIQRTQQEDSAVYLCASSPLVETGELFFGEGSRLTVL.